This record looks at one TCR beta chain sequence and its context. Its antigen remains unknown. Germline is not matched at one junction end, which may reflect a read error. This sample was taken from a study of metastatic and nonmetastatic thyroid tumors. The overall study: From malignant and benign thyroid patients, repertoires in blood and in tumor or nodule tissue were compared. Whole-study findings and limits: Reports indicated that malignant thyroid tumors showed significantly higher TCR beta diversity than benign nodules did, in blood and tumor.

Among the patients, none had received any treatment before thyroid surgery. Original processing methods: The authors used CDR3 differences across clinicopathological groups to build a distant-metastasis classifier for papillary thyroid cancer. TCRdb reanalyzed the PCR reads with MiXCR. TCRdb, rather than the study authors, made the V and J calls. This repertoire shows under 55,000 clones, approximately 19% found once; its top ten account for approximately 3.1%. This CDR3 is built from 14 residues. Germline V gene sequence: CDR1 MNHEY, CDR2 SMNVEV (reference sequence). The V gene is TRBV27, the J gene TRBJ2-7, with D maybe TRBD2 (6 bases). The sample comprised blood. The origin of this receptor is a female donor with papillary thyroid cancer or a benign thyroid nodule (not recorded which). Some clones in this sample may be carry-over from other donors' samples. The CDR3 region is CASILSGIGSEQYF. The CDR3 bases are TGTGCCAGCATTTTATCTGGTATCGGGAGCGAGCAGTACTTC.